This T cell receptor beta chain stems from a study of cytomegalovirus exposure and HLA in healthy donors. Broader study findings: Further analysis was carried out later, and it showed several of the most significant clusters appearing linked to common viral pathogens. Presence/absence analysis assumed near-uniform sequencing depth across donors. About 180 TCR beta chains were listed as cytomegalovirus-associated. Some highly shared sequence variants likely arose as a pipeline artifact.

Comment on this clone: The antigen is unknown.

J was trimmed by 11 bases and V by 3 bases; bases with no gene match: 8. CDR1 and CDR2 (germline): SGHRS, YFSETQ. This CDR3 is 14 amino acids long. PCR primers comprised 60 Vbeta and 13 Jbeta primers. Clones were read by immunoSEQ multiplex PCR, and TCRdb kept only the in-frame ones, dropping some. The sample records approximately 160,000 clones, roughly 79% being singletons. The chain joins TRBV5-1 to TRBJ2-4, with 10 bases that match TRBD2. The material sequenced was PBMCs. The receptor comes from a man between 18 and 35 years old in good health and CMV-seropositive. CDR3: CASSSEPLAGVQYF. In nucleotides, the CDR3 is TGCGCCAGCAGCTCAGAACCTCTAGCGGGGGTTCAGTACTTC.